This TCR beta chain emerged from a study of regulatory T cells in long-lasting Graves disease. This clonotype was observed many times. Antigen specificity is unknown. Study findings and constraints: Newly diagnosed Graves' patients exceeded persistent ones in TCR diversity.

Both iRepertoire HTBI primers and Arm-PCR of CDR3 regions were used to build the TCR beta libraries. TCRdb ran MiXCR on the multiplex PCR reads and lists one entry per CDR3 protein. Of fewer than 650,000 distinct CDR3 sequences in the sample, 15% to 20% were seen once. Germline-derived CDR1 and CDR2 are MNHEY and SMNVEV (reference sequence). The CDR3 has 15 amino acids. V shed 5 bases and J shed 4 bases, with 17 bases lying between them. Time point in this sample: newly diagnosed GD, antithyroid drugs for less than 3 months. PBMC RNA served as the TCR library source. The sample was also linked to a second study, of T cells in Graves' hyperthyroidism and ophthalmopathy.

This chain uses TRBV27 with TRBJ1-2; D possibly corresponds to TRBD1 (5 bases). The sequencing here drew on peripheral blood mononuclear cells (PBMCs), taken at new diagnosis, from a patient treated with antithyroid drugs. This sequence was found in a man aged 18 to 29 with Graves disease. CDR3: CASSRLTGGSYGYTF. The CDR3, as DNA: TGTGCCAGCAGTAGATTAACAGGAGGTTCCTATGGCTACACCTTC.